Listed here are 5 T cell receptor beta chains from one sample, sequenced in a study of T cells after posttransplantation cyclophosphamide. Assay: immunoSEQ multiplex PCR; the TCRdb copy retains only in-frame clones and omits some. The repertoire holds some 17,000 clones, approximately 80% seen once, with 2.8% in the top ten. Sampled 1 year posttransplant, controls received myeloablative marrow transplants, methotrexate and a calcineurin inhibitor. Sequencing was performed on PBMCs, taken 441 days after allogeneic stem cell transplant with calcineurin inhibitor and methotrexate. These receptors came from a male patient younger than 45 who received an allogeneic stem cell transplant from an unrelated donor, was CMV-positive, and had acute and chronic GVHD. The graft donor may account for some of the T cells.

This chain links TRBV27 with TRBJ2-2; TRBD2 matches 12 bases. V gave up 5 bases and J gave up 3 bases; unmatched junction bases: 7. From germline, CDR1 is MNHEY and CDR2 SMNVEV (reference sequence). There are 17 residues in the CDR3. The CDR3 bases are TGTGCCAGCAGTCCCAGGACTAGCGGGATACACACCGGGGAGCTGTTTTTT. Amino acid sequence: CASSPRTSGIHTGELFF.

The CDR3 is CSVDAFEGTEAFF. DNA of the CDR3: TGCAGCGTTGACGCTTTTGAGGGCACTGAAGCTTTCTTT. The chain has TRBV29-1 and TRBJ1-1; D is unresolved. The CDR3 loop spans 13 amino acids. Deletions cut 3 bases from V and 4 bases from J, with 12 bases between. Per the germline V gene, CDR1 is SQVTM and CDR2 is ANQGSEA. The variable domain in full, with the rest retrieved from reference TRBV29-1 and TRBJ1-1, is SAVISQKPSRDICQRGTSLTIQCQVDSQVTMMFWYRQQPGQSLTLIATANQGSEATYESGFVIDKFPISRPNLTFSTLTVSNMSPEDSSIYLCSVDAFEGTEAFFGQGTRLTVV.

The chain has TRBV7-2 and TRBJ1-1, with D perhaps matching TRBD1 (5 bases). The CDR3 sequence is 14 residues long. Trimming took 2 bases from V and 0 from J, leaving 7 bases between them. Germline V gives CDR1 SGHTA, CDR2 FQGNSA. The CDR3 loop is CASSLTTVNTEAFF. Written as DNA, the CDR3 is TGTGCCAGCAGCTTAACGACAGTGAACACTGAAGCTTTCTTT.

The chain employs TRBV7-2 and TRBJ2-6; 7 bases are a match to TRBD2. CDR3 length equals 17 residues. The V and J ends lost 3 bases and 0 bases, in that order; junction bases with no gene match: 5. Germline CDR1 and CDR2: SGHTA and FQGNSA. CDR3 sequence: CASSFRGVNSGANVLTF. CDR3 bases: TGTGCCAGCAGCTTCCGGGGGGTGAACTCTGGGGCCAACGTCCTGACTTTC.

The CDR3 reads CASRLVPQDSTEAFF. CDR3 in DNA: TGTGCCAGCCGGCTGGTTCCCCAGGACTCCACTGAAGCTTTCTTT. V and J are TRBV2 and TRBJ1-1; D is unresolved. In germline, CDR1 is SNHLY, CDR2 FYNNEI. The length of the CDR3 is 15 residues. V was pared by 8 bases and J by 4 bases, with 20 bases between.